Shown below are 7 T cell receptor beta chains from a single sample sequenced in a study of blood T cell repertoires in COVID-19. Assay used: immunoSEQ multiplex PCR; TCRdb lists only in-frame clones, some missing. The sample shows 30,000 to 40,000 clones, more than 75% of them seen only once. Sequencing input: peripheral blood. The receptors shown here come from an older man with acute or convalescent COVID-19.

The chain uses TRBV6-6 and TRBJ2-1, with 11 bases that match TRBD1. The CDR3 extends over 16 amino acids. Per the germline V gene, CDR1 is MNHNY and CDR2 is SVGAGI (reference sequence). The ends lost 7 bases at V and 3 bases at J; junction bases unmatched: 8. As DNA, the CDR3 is TGTGCCAGCAACGTTCCCGGGACAGGGGGCTACAATGAGCAGTTCTTC. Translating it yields CASNVPGTGGYNEQFF.

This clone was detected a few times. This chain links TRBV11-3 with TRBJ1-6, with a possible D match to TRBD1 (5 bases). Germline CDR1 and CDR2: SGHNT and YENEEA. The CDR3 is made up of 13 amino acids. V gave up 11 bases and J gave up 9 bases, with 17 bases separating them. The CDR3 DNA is TGTGCCCTACCCGTGCAGGGAGGTTCACCCCTCCACTTT. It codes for CALPVQGGSPLHF.

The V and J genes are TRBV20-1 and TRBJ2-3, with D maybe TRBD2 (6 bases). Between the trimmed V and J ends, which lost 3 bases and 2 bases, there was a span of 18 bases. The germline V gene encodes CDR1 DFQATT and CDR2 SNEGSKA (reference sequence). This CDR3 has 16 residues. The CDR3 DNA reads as TGCAGTGCTAGTACCCTGGGACTCGAAATCACAGATACGCAGTATTTT. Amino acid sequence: CSASTLGLEITDTQYF.

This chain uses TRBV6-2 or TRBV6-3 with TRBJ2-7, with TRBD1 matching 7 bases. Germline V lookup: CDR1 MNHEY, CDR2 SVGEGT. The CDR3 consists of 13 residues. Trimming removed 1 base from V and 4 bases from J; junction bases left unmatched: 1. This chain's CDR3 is CASSYWDRYEQYF. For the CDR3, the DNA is TGTGCCAGCAGTTACTGGGACAGATACGAGCAGTACTTC.

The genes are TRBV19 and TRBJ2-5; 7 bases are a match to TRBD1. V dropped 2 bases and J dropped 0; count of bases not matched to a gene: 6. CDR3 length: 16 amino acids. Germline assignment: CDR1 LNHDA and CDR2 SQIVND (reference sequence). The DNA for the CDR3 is TGTGCCAGTAGTATACTTAACAGGGGATACCAAGAGACCCAGTACTTC. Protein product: CASSILNRGYQETQYF.

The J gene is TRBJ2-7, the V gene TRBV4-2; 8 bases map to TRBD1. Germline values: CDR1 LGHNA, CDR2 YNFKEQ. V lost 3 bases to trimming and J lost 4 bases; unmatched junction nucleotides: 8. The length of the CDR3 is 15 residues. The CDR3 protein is CASSQVPGGRYEQYF. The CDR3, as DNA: TGTGCCAGCAGCCAGGTACCAGGGGGCAGGTACGAGCAGTACTTC.

This chain's CDR3 is CASGRTGGYEQYF. The CDR3 region has the DNA TGTGCCTCAGGAAGGACAGGGGGCTACGAGCAGTACTTC. V gene TRBV18 combines with J gene TRBJ2-7; 10 positions agree with TRBD1. Germline V gene data show CDR1 as KGHSH and CDR2 as LQKENI. CDR3 length equals 13 residues. V dropped 11 bases and J dropped 3; count of bases not matched to a gene: 7.